The 20 T cell receptor beta chains given below trace back to one sample, sequenced in a study of cytomegalovirus exposure and HLA in healthy donors. The PCR had 60 Vbeta and 13 Jbeta primers. Some clones are missing from TCRdb's copy, which holds only in-frame ones; the method was immunoSEQ multiplex PCR. The sample yields approximately 110,000 clones, around 80% seen once. Sample: PBMCs. These receptors were collected from a man aged 35-49 years in good health and CMV-seropositive.

This clone was seen only a few times. V is TRBV4-1 and J is TRBJ2-5; D is ambiguous. Deletions cut 0 bases from V and 7 bases from J, with 12 bases between. Germline V CDR1 and CDR2: MGHRA, YSYEKL. CDR3 length equals 14 residues. In DNA form, the CDR3 reads TGCGCCAGCAGCCAAGATGTTGCCACCGGGACCCAGTACTTC. Translated, it gives CASSQDVATGTQYF.

This clone came up once. The chain is built from TRBV2 and TRBJ1-3; 7 bases line up with TRBD1. The V and J ends lost 3 bases and 0 bases, in that order; junction bases with no gene match: 2. The V gene's germline CDR1 is SNHLY and CDR2 FYNNEI. This CDR3 is 15 amino acids long. The CDR3 nucleotides read TGTGCCAGCAGTGAGACAGGGAGCTCTGGAAACACCATATATTTT. It translates to CASSETGSSGNTIYF.

The CDR3 DNA sequence: TGTGCCAGCAGTCCTTTACAGGGTAATGAAAAACTGTTTTTT. The encoded protein is CASSPLQGNEKLFF. This rearrangement joins TRBV5-4 to TRBJ1-4; perhaps TRBD1 as D (6 bases). Germline CDR1 is SGHNT and CDR2 is YYREEE (reference sequence). The CDR3 extends over 14 amino acids. Trimming removed 5 bases from V and 4 bases from J, with 12 bases in between.

This clone has only a few counts. This rearrangement joins TRBV4-1 to TRBJ1-3, with D perhaps matching TRBD1 (6 bases). This CDR3 is 15 amino acids long. Per the germline V gene, CDR1 is MGHRA and CDR2 is YSYEKL. V lost 5 bases, J lost 4 bases, and 15 bases lay in between. This CDR3 is CASSSFSGAGNTIYF. The CDR3 nucleotides are TGCGCCAGCAGCTCATTCTCAGGGGCCGGAAACACCATATATTTT.

The V gene is TRBV18, the J gene TRBJ2-1, with 10 bases matching TRBD2. The CDR3 loop spans 17 amino acids. V was pared by 2 bases and J by 14 bases, with 18 bases of the junction left unmatched. Germline loops: CDR1 KGHSH, CDR2 LQKENI. The CDR3 DNA sequence: TGTGCCAGCTCACCAATACTAGAGCGGGGGGGCCGTCAGGTGAAGTTCTTC. This translates into CASSPILERGGRQVKFF.

The chain carries TRBV15 and TRBJ1-4; 7 bases fit TRBD1. The CDR3 is 14 amino acids. Germline lookup yields CDR1 LNHNV and CDR2 YYDKDF (reference sequence). After removal of 9 bases from V and 4 bases from J, the junction contained 8 bases not matched to a gene. CDR3 residues: CATSTGSFNEKLFF. The DNA for the CDR3 is TGTGCCACGTCGACAGGGTCCTTTAATGAAAAACTGTTTTTT.

V gene TRBV4-1 combines with J gene TRBJ2-5, with D perhaps TRBD2 (5 bases). Germline-derived CDR1 and CDR2 are MGHRA and YSYEKL. With 6 bases removed from V and 5 bases from J, the gap between germline ends came to 16 bases. There are 14 residues in the CDR3. This CDR3 reads CASRARAREETQYF. The DNA of the CDR3 is TGCGCCAGCAGGGCAAGGGCTAGGGAGGAGACCCAGTACTTC.

The chain carries TRBV5-4 and TRBJ2-1; 12 nucleotides match TRBD2. The CDR3 runs to 15 residues. The V gene end was trimmed by 3 bases and the J gene end by 3 bases; junction bases not matched to a gene: 1. The germline V gene has CDR1 SGHNT and CDR2 YYREEE (reference sequence). The CDR3 loop reads CASSSTSGSYNEQFF. The CDR3, as DNA: TGTGCCAGCAGCTCGACTAGCGGGAGCTACAATGAGCAGTTCTTC.

The V call is TRBV6-6, the J call TRBJ1-5; D is unresolved. The germline gives CDR1 MNHNY, CDR2 SVGAGI (reference sequence). The CDR3 totals 13 residues. V shed 2 bases and J shed 2 bases, with 4 bases lying between them. CDR3 residues: CASSYTGNQPQHF. The CDR3 DNA reads TGTGCCAGCAGTTACACAGGCAATCAGCCCCAGCATTTT.

In nucleotides, the CDR3 is TGTGCCAGCACCCATGGGACTAGCGGGAGCACAGATACGCAGTATTTT. Protein product: CASTHGTSGSTDTQYF. This chain links TRBV11-3 with TRBJ2-3; 12 nucleotides agree with TRBD2. V shed 7 bases and J 0 bases; nucleotides not matched to a gene: 5. Per germline, CDR1 SGHNT and CDR2 YENEEA. This CDR3 region has 16 residues.

This clone was found once. The junction shows a germline mismatch at one end, possibly a read error. The genes are TRBV7-2 and TRBJ2-6; the D gene is possibly TRBD2 (6 bases). The CDR3 spans 16 residues. Germline CDR1 SGHTA, CDR2 FQGNSA. CDR3 residues: CASSRWGVSGANGLTF. CDR3 coding DNA: TGTGCCAGCAGCCGATGGGGGGTCTCTGGGGCCAACGGCCTGACTTTC.

About this clone itself: At one boundary the junction diverges from the germline segment, which might be a read error. The CDR3 loop reads CSSSLSTGLALRNEQFF. The CDR3 nucleotides read TGTTCCAGCAGCTTAAGTACGGGACTAGCCCTTCGCAATGAGCAGTTCTTC. The chain carries TRBV7-9 and TRBJ2-1; 9 bases map to TRBD2. Germline CDR1 is SEHNR and CDR2 is FQNEAQ (reference sequence). This CDR3 has 17 amino acids.

The chain couples TRBV29-1 to TRBJ2-4; TRBD2 matches at 8 bases. The J segment lost 7 bases and the V segment lost 2 bases, leaving 4 bases of the junction unmatched. The germline CDR1 and CDR2 sequences are SQVTM and ANQGSEA. The CDR3 runs to 13 residues. The CDR3 bases are TGCAGCGTTGAAAAAGCGGGAGCGAACATTCAGTACTTC. This gives the protein CSVEKAGANIQYF.

The gene calls are TRBV5-4 and TRBJ2-5; TRBD2 aligns across 14 bases. The tail of the sequence fits TRBJ2-7 better, so the J call may be wrong. Germline lookup yields CDR1 SGHNT and CDR2 YYREEE (reference sequence). CDR3 length: 17 amino acids. CDR3 residues: CASSLGLAGGFINEQYF. CDR3 coding DNA: TGTGCCAGCAGCTTGGGACTAGCGGGAGGGTTCATCAACGAGCAGTACTTC.

This chain joins TRBV27 and TRBJ1-2; D is possibly TRBD1 (6 bases). The CDR3 has 15 residues. CDR1 MNHEY and CDR2 SMNVEV come from the germline V gene (reference sequence). Trimming shortened V by 5 bases and J by 0 bases, and 13 bases separated the two germline ends. CDR3 protein: CASSLTGMTNYGYTF. Written as DNA, the CDR3 is TGTGCCAGCAGTCTTACAGGGATGACTAACTATGGCTACACCTTC.

This clone was observed a single time. The rearrangement uses TRBV7-2 and TRBJ2-7, with TRBD2 matching 9 bases. V was clipped by 1 base and J by 3 bases; unmatched bases: 4. The CDR3 spans 15 residues. Germline CDR1 is SGHTA and CDR2 is FQGNSA. CDR3 in amino acids: CASSLERGELYEQYF. As DNA, the CDR3 is TGTGCCAGCAGCTTAGAGCGGGGGGAACTCTACGAGCAGTACTTC.

The chain is built from TRBV4-1 and TRBJ1-1; no clear D gene. The CDR3 is 11 residues long. Germline values: CDR1 MGHRA, CDR2 YSYEKL. V gave up 4 bases and J gave up 6 bases, with 6 bases separating them. Written as DNA, the CDR3 is TGCGCCAGCAGCCTTAATGCTGAAGCTTTCTTT. It is translated as CASSLNAEAFF.

The genes are TRBV29-1 and TRBJ2-7, with D unresolved. CDR3 length: 13 amino acids. V dropped 8 bases and J dropped 0 bases, with 14 bases sitting between them. Per the germline V gene, CDR1 is SQVTM and CDR2 is ANQGSEA. In DNA, the CDR3 is TGCAGCAAAAACCTGTTACACTCCTACGAGCAGTACTTC. Protein: CSKNLLHSYEQYF.

The chain employs TRBV6-1 and TRBJ1-1, with D tentatively TRBD1 (5 bases). V shed 6 bases and J shed 0 bases, with 11 bases lying between them. This CDR3 spans 14 amino acids. Per germline, CDR1 MNHNS and CDR2 SASEGT. DNA of the CDR3: TGTGCCAGCAGAAAACAGGTAATGAACACTGAAGCTTTCTTT. It specifies CASRKQVMNTEAFF.

The chain employs TRBV6-4 and TRBJ2-1; perhaps TRBD2 as D (6 bases). The CDR3 has 15 amino acids. With 8 bases removed from V and 1 base from J, the gap between germline ends came to 15 bases. Germline V gene lookup returns CDR1 MRHNA and CDR2 SNTAGT. This CDR3 reads CASGIVGGSYNEQFF. CDR3 coding DNA: TGTGCCAGCGGGATTGTGGGGGGTTCCTACAATGAGCAGTTCTTC.